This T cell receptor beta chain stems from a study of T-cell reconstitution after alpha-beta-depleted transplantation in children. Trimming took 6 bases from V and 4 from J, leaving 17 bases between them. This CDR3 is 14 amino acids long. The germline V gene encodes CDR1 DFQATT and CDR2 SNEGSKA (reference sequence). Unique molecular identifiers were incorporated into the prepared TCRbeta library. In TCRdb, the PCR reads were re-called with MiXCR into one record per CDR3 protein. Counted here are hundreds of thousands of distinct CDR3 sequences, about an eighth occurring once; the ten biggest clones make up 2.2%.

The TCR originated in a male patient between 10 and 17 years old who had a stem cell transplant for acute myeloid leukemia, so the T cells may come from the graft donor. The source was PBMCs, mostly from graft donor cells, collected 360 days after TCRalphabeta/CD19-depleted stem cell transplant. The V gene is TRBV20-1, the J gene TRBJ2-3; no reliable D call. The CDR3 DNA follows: TGCAGTGCACCCTCAAGCGTCTTCGCAGATACGCAGTATTTT. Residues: CSAPSSVFADTQYF.